This TCR beta chain was sequenced during a study of neoadjuvant anti-PD-1 for oral cavity cancer (dated by TCRdb to about 2021). Background on the whole study: Three to four biweekly doses of nivolumab at 3 mg/kg were mostly administered to patients before curative-intent surgical resection. A roughly 30% response rate was observed in the parent correlative cohort, in which around 13 patients were included. Patients who did not progress were given a fourth nivolumab dose at about day 43 and had definitive surgical resection on days 50-56. Patients with complete response, partial response or stable disease by RECIST 1.1 were defined as responders, whereas patients with progression were defined as non-responders.

What the study reported, not specific to this receptor: Within PBMCs, T cell clonality (Gini index) was significantly higher in non-responders than responders after neoadjuvant nivolumab. Only a few patients per response group were included in the TCR analyses, and larger cohorts for validation were called for by the authors. A higher pretreatment blood Treg/Th17 ratio correlated with both higher pretreatment blood TCRbeta clonality and lower post-treatment tumor TCRbeta clonality.

The time point label, as the study defines it: before neoadjuvant nivolumab. Patients had been newly diagnosed with stage II-IVA oral cavity squamous cell carcinoma, and no prior systemic or radiation treatment had been given to the patients. Everyone in the cohort had locally advanced, HPV-negative oral cavity squamous cell carcinoma. Peripheral blood mononuclear cells were analyzed directly and were not maintained or expanded in culture. Samples came from a longitudinal correlative study of a single-arm phase II trial of neoadjuvant nivolumab in oral cavity squamous cell carcinoma. Genomic DNA-based TCRbeta sequencing was performed on subject-matched pre- and post-treatment PBMCs and tumors from three responders and three non-responders. Peripheral blood mononuclear cells were drawn once before nivolumab treatment and a second time after treatment, when surgery took place. The Maxwell RSC DNA from Cells kit was used to extract genomic DNA from PBMCs.

From the cysteine up to the phenylalanine, the CDR3 has a length of 14 residues. Only the CDR3 part of the read is kept: 42 bases, read in frame from the first base. The V end gives up 6 bases and the J end 7 bases, leaving 5 bases in the junction not matched to a gene. The germline V gene provides CDR1 WSHSY and CDR2 SAAADI. For deep sequencing of PBMC libraries, mostly about 480 ng of input genomic DNA was used, and six replicates were run per sample. The immunoSEQ hsTCRbeta kit was used to prepare TCRbeta libraries, following the manufacturer's instructions. An Illumina NovaSeq 6000 S4 flow cell was used to sequence the final libraries, which had first been combined to 3 nM. The authors' analysis ran thus. Raw data preprocessing and quality control were performed with the immunoSEQ Analyzer. The analysis was restricted to productive rearrangements, with each unique CDR3 amino acid sequence defining a clonotype. Repertoire clonality was estimated as the Gini-Simpson index, which was calculated using the R package tcR. Gini indices were compared with Student's t test, and associations with tumor size change were assessed by Pearson correlation. TCRdb retrieved this table from immuneACCESS and kept in-frame rearrangements only. Not all clones are present; in checked studies, unresolved V genes account for under half, and no reason is known for the remainder. Clone size and V and J calls were adopted from that table, with D and trimming inferred from the DNA. In this sample the table shows about 14,000 clones, about 70% of which occur a single time. The ten largest account for about 3.1% of the sample.

A word on this clone: What antigen it recognizes has not been identified. Per-base qualities were not stored, and no clone one base away is much larger.

The chain joins TRBV10-2 to TRBJ2-1; TRBD2 matches 11 bases in the middle. This TCR was sampled from a person aged 35 to 85 with oral cavity squamous cell carcinoma. The input for sequencing was PBMCs, taken before nivolumab (anti-PD-1) treatment. The CDR3 reads CASRVLAGGNEQFF. The sequenced DNA is TGCGCCAGCAGAGTCCTAGCGGGAGGTAATGAGCAGTTCTTC.